The present T cell receptor beta chain was sequenced within a study of T cells in localized non-small cell lung cancer. As regards this clone: Its antigen is unknown.

The V gene's germline CDR1 is SGHAT and CDR2 FQNNGV. There are 15 residues in the CDR3. Trimming cost V 1 base and J 4 bases, with 14 bases left between them. The study, taken as a whole, reports: Tumor trailed uninvolved adjacent lung in T cell clonality, which peaked there. Among the top 100 tumor clones, a median approximately 62 appeared in adjacent lung. Heterogeneity stays possible, as sequencing covered only one tumor region.

Generated by immunoSEQ multiplex PCR, the TCRdb table keeps only in-frame clones and is missing some. The sample consists of nearly 25,000 clones, approximately 83% of them appearing once. This chain uses TRBV11-2 with TRBJ2-7; tentatively, D is TRBD2 (6 bases). Sequenced material: peripheral blood, taken before any cancer treatment. The sequence was collected from a male donor older than 55 with stage II squamous cell lung carcinoma. The CDR3 loop reads CASSLVMEGGYEQYF. CDR3 bases: TGTGCCAGCAGCTTAGTGATGGAGGGCGGTTACGAGCAGTACTTC.